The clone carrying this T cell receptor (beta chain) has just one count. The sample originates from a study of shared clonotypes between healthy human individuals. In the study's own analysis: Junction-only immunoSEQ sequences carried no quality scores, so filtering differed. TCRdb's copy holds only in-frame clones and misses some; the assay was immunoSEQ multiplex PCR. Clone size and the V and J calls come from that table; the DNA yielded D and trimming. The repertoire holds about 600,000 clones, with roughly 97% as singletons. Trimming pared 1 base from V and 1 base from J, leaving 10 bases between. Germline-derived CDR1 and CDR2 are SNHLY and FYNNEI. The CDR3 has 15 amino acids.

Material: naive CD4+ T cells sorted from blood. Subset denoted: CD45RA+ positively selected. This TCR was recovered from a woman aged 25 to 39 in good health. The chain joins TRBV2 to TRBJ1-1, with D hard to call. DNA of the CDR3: TGTGCCAGCAGTGAAGGGGGTTGGGGGAACACTGAAGCTTTCTTT. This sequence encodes CASSEGGWGNTEAFF. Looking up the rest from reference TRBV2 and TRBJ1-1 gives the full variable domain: EPEVTQTPSHQVTQMGQEVILRCVPISNHLYFYWYRQILGQKVEFLVSFYNNEISEKSEIFDDQFSVERPDGSNFTLKIRSTKLEDSAMYFCASSEGGWGNTEAFFGQGTRLTVV.